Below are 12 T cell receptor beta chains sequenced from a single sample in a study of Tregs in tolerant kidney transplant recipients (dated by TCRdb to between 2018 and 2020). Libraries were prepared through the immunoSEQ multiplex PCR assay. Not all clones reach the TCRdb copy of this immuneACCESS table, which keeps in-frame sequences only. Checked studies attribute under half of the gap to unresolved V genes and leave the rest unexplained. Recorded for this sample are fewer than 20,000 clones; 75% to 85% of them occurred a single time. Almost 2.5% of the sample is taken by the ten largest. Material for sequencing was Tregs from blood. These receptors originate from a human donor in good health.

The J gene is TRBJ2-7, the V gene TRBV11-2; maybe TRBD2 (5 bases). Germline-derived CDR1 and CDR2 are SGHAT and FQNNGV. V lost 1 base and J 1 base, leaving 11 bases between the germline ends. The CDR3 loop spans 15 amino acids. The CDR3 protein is CASSLVEGISYEQYF. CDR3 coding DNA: TGTGCCAGCAGCTTAGTCGAGGGAATATCCTACGAGCAGTACTTC.

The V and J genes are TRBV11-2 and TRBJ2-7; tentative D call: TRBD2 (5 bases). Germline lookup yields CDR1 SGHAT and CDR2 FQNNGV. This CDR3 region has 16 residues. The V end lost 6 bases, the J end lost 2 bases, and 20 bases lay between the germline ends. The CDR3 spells CASRPSPAAGPYEQYF. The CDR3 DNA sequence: TGTGCCAGCAGACCCTCCCCAGCCGCGGGTCCCTACGAGCAGTACTTC.

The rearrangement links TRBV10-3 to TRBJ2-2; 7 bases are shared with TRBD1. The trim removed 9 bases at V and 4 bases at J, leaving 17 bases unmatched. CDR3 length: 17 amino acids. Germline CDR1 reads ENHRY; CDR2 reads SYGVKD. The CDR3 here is CAISFGTAIPPTGELFF. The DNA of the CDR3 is TGTGCCATTTCATTCGGGACAGCGATCCCCCCCACCGGGGAGCTGTTTTTT.

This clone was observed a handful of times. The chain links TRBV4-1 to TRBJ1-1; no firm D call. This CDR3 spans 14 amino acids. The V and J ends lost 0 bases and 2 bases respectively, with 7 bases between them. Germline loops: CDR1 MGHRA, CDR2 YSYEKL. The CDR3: CASSQEEGNTEAFF. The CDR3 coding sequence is TGCGCCAGCAGCCAAGAAGAGGGTAACACTGAAGCTTTCTTT.

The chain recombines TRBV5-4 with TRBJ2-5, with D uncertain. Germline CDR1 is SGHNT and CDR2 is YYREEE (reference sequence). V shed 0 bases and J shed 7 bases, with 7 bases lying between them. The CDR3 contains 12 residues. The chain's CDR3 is CASSLGTGTQYF. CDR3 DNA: TGTGCCAGCAGCTTGGGGACCGGGACCCAGTACTTC.

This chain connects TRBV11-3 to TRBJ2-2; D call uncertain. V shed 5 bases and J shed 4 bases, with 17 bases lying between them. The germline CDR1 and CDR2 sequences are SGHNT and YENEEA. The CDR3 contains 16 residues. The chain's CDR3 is CASSPRSGPGTGELFF. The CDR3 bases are TGTGCCAGCAGCCCTCGGAGTGGGCCAGGCACCGGGGAGCTGTTTTTT.

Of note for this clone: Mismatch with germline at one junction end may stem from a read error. CDR3 loop: CASSLDGRGGTEAFF. CDR3 sequence (DNA): TGTGCCAGCAGTTTAGACGGCAGGGGGGGCACTGAAGCTTTCTTT. This chain links TRBV7-2 with TRBJ1-1, with TRBD1 identical over 7 bases. The CDR3 has 15 residues. CDR1 is SGHTA and CDR2 is FQGNSA in the germline V gene.

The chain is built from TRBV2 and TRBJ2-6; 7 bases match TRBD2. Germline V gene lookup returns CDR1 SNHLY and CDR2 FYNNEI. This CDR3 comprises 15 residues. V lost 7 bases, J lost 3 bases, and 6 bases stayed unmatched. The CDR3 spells CASTGGGVGANVLTF. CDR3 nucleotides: TGTGCCAGCACCGGGGGAGGGGTTGGGGCCAACGTCCTGACTTTC.

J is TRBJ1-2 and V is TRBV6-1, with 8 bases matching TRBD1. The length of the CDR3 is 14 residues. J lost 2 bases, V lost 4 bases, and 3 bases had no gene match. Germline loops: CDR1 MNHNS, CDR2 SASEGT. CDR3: CASSARDRNYGYTF. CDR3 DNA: TGTGCCAGCAGTGCCCGGGACAGGAACTATGGCTACACCTTC.

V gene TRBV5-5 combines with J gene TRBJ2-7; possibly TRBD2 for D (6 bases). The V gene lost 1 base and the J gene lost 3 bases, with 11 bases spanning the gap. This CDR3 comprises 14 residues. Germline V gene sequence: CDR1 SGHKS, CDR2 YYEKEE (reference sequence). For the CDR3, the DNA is TGTGCCAGCAGCTTGCGGGGGACCGACTACGAGCAGTACTTC. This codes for CASSLRGTDYEQYF.

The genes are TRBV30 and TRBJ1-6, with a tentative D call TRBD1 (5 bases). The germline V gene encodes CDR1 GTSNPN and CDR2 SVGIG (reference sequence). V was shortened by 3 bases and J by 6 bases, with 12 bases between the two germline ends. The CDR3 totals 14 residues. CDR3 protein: CAWRKRTFNSPLHF. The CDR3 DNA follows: TGTGCCTGGAGAAAGAGGACATTTAATTCACCCCTCCACTTT.

The CDR3 DNA is TGTGCCAGCGGACGCTTGGACTTTGAGCAGTTCTTC. It encodes CASGRLDFEQFF. The rearrangement joins TRBV25-1 to TRBJ2-1; possibly TRBD2 for D (5 bases). The V and J ends lost 8 bases and 9 bases respectively, with 14 bases between them. Germline assignment: CDR1 MGHDK and CDR2 SYGVNS. The CDR3 runs to 12 residues.